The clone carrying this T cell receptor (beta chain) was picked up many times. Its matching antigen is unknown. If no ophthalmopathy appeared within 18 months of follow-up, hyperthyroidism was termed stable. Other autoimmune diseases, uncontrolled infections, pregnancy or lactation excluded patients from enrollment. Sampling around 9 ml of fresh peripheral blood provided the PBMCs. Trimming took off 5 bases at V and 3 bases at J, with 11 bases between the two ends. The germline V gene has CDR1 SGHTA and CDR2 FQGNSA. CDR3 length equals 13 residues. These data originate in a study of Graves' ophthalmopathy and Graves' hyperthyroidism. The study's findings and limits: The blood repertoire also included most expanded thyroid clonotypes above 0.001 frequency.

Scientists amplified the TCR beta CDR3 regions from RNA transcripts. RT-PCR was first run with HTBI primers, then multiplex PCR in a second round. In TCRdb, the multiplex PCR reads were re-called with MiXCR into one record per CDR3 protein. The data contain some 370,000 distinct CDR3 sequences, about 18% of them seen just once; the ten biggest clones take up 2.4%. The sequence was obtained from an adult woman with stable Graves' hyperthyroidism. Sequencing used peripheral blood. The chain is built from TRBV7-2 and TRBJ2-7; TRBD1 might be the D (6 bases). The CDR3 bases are TGTGCCAGCAGCCCAAGGACAGACTACGAGCAGTACTTC. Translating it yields CASSPRTDYEQYF.